This T cell receptor beta chain comes out of a study of cytomegalovirus exposure and HLA in healthy donors. The PCR employed 60 Vbeta primers together with 13 Jbeta primers. The protocol was immunoSEQ multiplex PCR, while the TCRdb copy is restricted to in-frame clones and leaves out a portion. The sample shows 140,000 to 150,000 clones, about 80% of them seen only once. Germline V gene data show CDR1 as SEHNR and CDR2 as FQNEAQ (reference sequence). V lost 4 bases, J lost 6 bases, and 12 bases lay in between. The CDR3 has 14 residues. The source of this sequence is a man aged 35 to 55 in good health and CMV-seronegative. The sequenced sample consisted of PBMCs. This chain uses TRBV7-9 with TRBJ1-4; D is possibly TRBD1 (5 bases). This CDR3 reads CASSSYAGDEKLFF. CDR3 DNA: TGTGCCAGCAGCTCATACGCGGGGGATGAAAAACTGTTTTTT.